These 8 T cell receptor beta chains were all obtained from the same sample, sequenced in a study of control samples from healthy donors and cancer patients. Repertoires were generated with immunoSEQ multiplex PCR, while TCRdb's copy carries only in-frame clones and drops some. The data show 150,000 or so clones, with 80% to 90% seen just once and nearly 5% held by the top ten. Sequencing input: blood. The receptors here all came from a woman between 25 and 40 years old in good health.

The sample holds one count of this clone. This CDR3 is CASSDPSGILNIQYF. CDR3 in DNA: TGTGCCAGCAGCGATCCGAGCGGGATTTTGAACATTCAGTACTTC. The V call is TRBV2, the J call TRBJ2-4; TRBD2 matches 7 bases. Germline CDR1 is SNHLY and CDR2 is FYNNEI. The length of the CDR3 is 15 residues. Trimming removed 6 bases from V and 7 bases from J; junction bases left unmatched: 12.

V gene TRBV28 combines with J gene TRBJ1-5; 8 bases agree with TRBD1. This CDR3 contains 16 residues. V lost 6 bases, J lost 5 bases, and 12 bases stayed unmatched. Germline V gene data show CDR1 as MDHEN and CDR2 as SYDVKM. Here the CDR3 reads CASSPTGADFYQPQHF. CDR3 sequence (DNA): TGTGCCAGCAGCCCGACAGGGGCCGATTTTTATCAGCCCCAGCATTTT.

The rearrangement links TRBV19 to TRBJ1-2; D is uncertain. Germline V gene data show CDR1 as LNHDA and CDR2 as SQIVND (reference sequence). V lost 3 bases, J lost 1 base, and 12 bases lay in between. This CDR3 comprises 15 residues. CDR3 nucleotide sequence: TGTGCCAGTAGTATCCGTGGGGAGATTAACTATGGCTACACCTTC. It translates to CASSIRGEINYGYTF. Full variable domain (rest looked up from reference TRBV19 and TRBJ1-2): DGGITQSPKYLFRKEGQNVTLSCEQNLNHDAMYWYRQDPGQGLRLIYYSQIVNDFQKGDIAEGYSVSREKKESFPLTVTSAQKNPTAFYLCASSIRGEINYGYTFGSGTRLTVV.

The chain links TRBV7-8 to TRBJ2-5; TRBD2 aligns across 8 bases. The CDR3 runs to 13 residues. From germline, CDR1 is SGHVS and CDR2 FQNEAQ. The junction had 4 bases not matched to a gene; V was cut back by 5 bases and J by 5 bases. The CDR3 protein is CASSPRLAETQYF. CDR3 nucleotide sequence: TGTGCCAGCAGCCCGAGACTAGCGGAGACCCAGTACTTC.

V usage is TRBV4-1 and J usage is TRBJ1-3, with D possibly being TRBD1 (6 bases). Per the germline V gene, CDR1 is MGHRA and CDR2 is YSYEKL. V shed 1 base and J shed 4 bases, with 8 bases lying between them. The CDR3 is 14 residues long. The CDR3 spells CASSQAGAGNTIYF. CDR3 sequence (DNA): TGCGCCAGCAGCCAAGCAGGGGCGGGAAACACCATATATTTT.

This chain connects TRBV6-5 to TRBJ2-1, with 7 bases matching TRBD2. CDR1 and CDR2 (germline): MNHEY, SVGAGI. CDR3 length equals 15 residues. V shed 6 bases and J 6 bases; nucleotides not matched to a gene: 11. CDR3 nucleotide sequence: TGTGCCAGCAGGAATAGCGGGCCCCTAGCCAATGAGCAGTTCTTC. Encoded protein: CASRNSGPLANEQFF.

This clone was detected only a few times. The genes are TRBV6-5 and TRBJ2-7; D unclear. V gave up 5 bases and J gave up 3 bases, with 14 bases separating them. CDR1 MNHEY and CDR2 SVGAGI come from the germline V gene. The CDR3 contains 14 residues. In nucleotides, the CDR3 is TGTGCCAGCAGTCCGACAACAAAGCACTACGAGCAGTACTTC. Protein sequence: CASSPTTKHYEQYF.

The table lists this clone with a count of one. This rearrangement joins TRBV4-1 to TRBJ2-7, with D possibly TRBD2 on 6 matching bases. Trimming pared 0 bases from V and 3 bases from J, leaving 30 bases between. CDR3 length: 21 residues. Per the germline V gene, CDR1 is MGHRA and CDR2 is YSYEKL. The CDR3 sequence is CASSQEVSRSGPGGVYYEQYF. The CDR3 DNA sequence: TGCGCCAGCAGCCAAGAGGTGAGCAGGTCCGGCCCCGGGGGAGTTTACTACGAGCAGTACTTC.